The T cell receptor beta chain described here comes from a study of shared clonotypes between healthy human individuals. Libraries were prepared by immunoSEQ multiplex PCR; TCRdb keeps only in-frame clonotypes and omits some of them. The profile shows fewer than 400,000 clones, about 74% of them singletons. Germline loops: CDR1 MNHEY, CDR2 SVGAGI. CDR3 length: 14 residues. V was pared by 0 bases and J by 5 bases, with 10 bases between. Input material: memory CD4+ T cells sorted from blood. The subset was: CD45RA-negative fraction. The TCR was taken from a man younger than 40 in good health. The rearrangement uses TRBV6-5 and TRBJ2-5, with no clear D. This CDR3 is CASSYSTAEETQYF. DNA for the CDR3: TGTGCCAGCAGTTACTCGACTGCGGAGGAGACCCAGTACTTC.